These T cell receptor beta chains were read from a single sample in a study of OX40 agonist ivuxolimab in advanced cancers. Produced via immunoSEQ multiplex PCR; TCRdb's table is partial and in-frame only. In the table there are some 82,000 clones, 94% of which are singletons. The specimen comprised CD4+ or CD8+ T cells sorted from blood, sampled in a trial of the OX40 agonist ivuxolimab. These receptors all come from an adult with an advanced solid tumor such as melanoma, head and neck, liver or kidney cancer. The CDR3 runs from the conserved cysteine through the conserved F or W. Each record gives: CDR3 length, clone size, J gene, D gene, V gene, CDR3 protein, CDR3 DNA. The D gene is left open where the match is weak. Clone size is stated in some rows and not others, as once, few, many or a class when expanded.

len: 14
abundance: .
j_gene: TRBJ1-1
d_gene: .
v_gene: TRBV6-6
CDR3aa: CASLLRRGSIEAFF
CDR3nt: TGTGCCAGCCTCCTGCGGAGGGGCTCCATCGAAGCTTTCTTT

len: 17
abundance: once
j_gene: TRBJ2-7
d_gene: TRBD2
v_gene: TRBV5-4
CDR3aa: CASSLGLAGGFSYEQYF
CDR3nt: TGTGCCAGCAGCTTGGGGCTAGCGGGAGGCTTCTCCTACGAGCAGTACTTC

len: 12
abundance: .
j_gene: TRBJ1-2
d_gene: .
v_gene: TRBV6-5
CDR3aa: CASSQDNYGYTF
CDR3nt: TGTGCCAGCAGTCAGGATAACTATGGCTACACCTTC

len: 15
abundance: .
j_gene: TRBJ2-7
d_gene: TRBD2
v_gene: TRBV4-2
CDR3aa: CASSQDSGSSYEQYF
CDR3nt: TGTGCCAGCAGCCAAGATAGCGGGAGCTCCTACGAGCAGTACTTC

len: 11
abundance: .
j_gene: TRBJ2-4
d_gene: .
v_gene: TRBV6-4
CDR3aa: CASSDGYIQYF
CDR3nt: TGTGCCAGCAGTGATGGGTACATTCAGTACTTC

len: 11
abundance: .
j_gene: TRBJ2-1
d_gene: .
v_gene: TRBV5-1
CDR3aa: CASSWVNEQFF
CDR3nt: TGCGCCAGCAGCTGGGTCAATGAGCAGTTCTTC

len: 15
abundance: .
j_gene: TRBJ2-5
d_gene: .
v_gene: TRBV6-5
CDR3aa: CASSYSWLPQETQYF
CDR3nt: TGTGCCAGCAGTTACTCGTGGCTACCTCAAGAGACCCAGTACTTC

len: 13
abundance: .
j_gene: TRBJ2-7
d_gene: .
v_gene: TRBV9
CDR3aa: CASSVDSPYEQYF
CDR3nt: TGTGCCAGCAGCGTAGACAGCCCCTACGAGCAGTACTTC

len: 15
abundance: .
j_gene: TRBJ2-1
d_gene: .
v_gene: TRBV6-5
CDR3aa: CASSYSKGGAGEQFF
CDR3nt: TGTGCCAGCAGTTACTCGAAGGGTGGCGCGGGTGAGCAGTTCTTC

len: 12
abundance: .
j_gene: TRBJ2-1
d_gene: TRBD1
v_gene: TRBV6-1
CDR3aa: CASSLTGHEQFF
CDR3nt: TGTGCCAGCAGTTTGACAGGGCATGAGCAGTTCTTC

len: 15
abundance: .
j_gene: TRBJ1-1
d_gene: TRBD1
v_gene: TRBV28
CDR3aa: CASSPFPGQGSEAFF
CDR3nt: TGTGCCAGCAGCCCATTCCCGGGACAGGGATCTGAAGCTTTCTTT

len: 15
abundance: .
j_gene: TRBJ2-1
d_gene: TRBD1
v_gene: TRBV9
CDR3aa: CASSVEGQVYNEQFF
CDR3nt: TGTGCCAGCAGCGTAGAGGGACAGGTCTACAATGAGCAGTTCTTC

len: 16
abundance: .
j_gene: TRBJ2-7
d_gene: TRBD1
v_gene: TRBV5-1
CDR3aa: CASSLRDRGLSDEQYF
CDR3nt: TGCGCCAGCAGCTTGCGGGACAGGGGGCTGTCAGACGAGCAGTACTTC

len: 16
abundance: .
j_gene: TRBJ2-7
d_gene: .
v_gene: TRBV21-1
CDR3aa: CASSNQLRDRGGEQYF
CDR3nt: TGTGCCAGCAGCAACCAACTCCGGGACAGGGGTGGCGAGCAGTACTTC

len: 15
abundance: .
j_gene: TRBJ1-1
d_gene: .
v_gene: TRBV19
CDR3aa: CASTGSSDRNTEAFF
CDR3nt: TGTGCCAGTACCGGGTCTTCCGACAGAAACACTGAAGCTTTCTTT

len: 14
abundance: .
j_gene: TRBJ1-1
d_gene: .
v_gene: TRBV28
CDR3aa: CASRNTGRNTEAFF
CDR3nt: TGTGCCAGCAGGAATACGGGGAGGAACACTGAAGCTTTCTTT

len: 14
abundance: .
j_gene: TRBJ1-2
d_gene: .
v_gene: TRBV11-2
CDR3aa: CASSLGASNYGYTF
CDR3nt: TGTGCCAGCAGCTTAGGGGCCTCTAACTATGGCTACACCTTC

len: 19
abundance: .
j_gene: TRBJ2-6
d_gene: .
v_gene: TRBV5-1
CDR3aa: CASSLFETVVFSGANVLTF
CDR3nt: TGCGCCAGCAGCTTGTTCGAGACAGTGGTTTTTAGTGGGGCCAACGTCCTGACTTTC

len: 11
abundance: .
j_gene: TRBJ2-3
d_gene: .
v_gene: TRBV7-9
CDR3aa: CASTAGDTQYF
CDR3nt: TGTGCCAGTACGGCCGGGGATACGCAGTATTTT

len: 14
abundance: .
j_gene: TRBJ1-1
d_gene: TRBD1
v_gene: TRBV11-3
CDR3aa: CASTRTGGGTEAFF
CDR3nt: TGTGCCAGCACCCGGACAGGGGGCGGCACTGAAGCTTTCTTT

len: 16
abundance: .
j_gene: TRBJ1-1
d_gene: .
v_gene: TRBV7-9
CDR3aa: CASSLGAGYKIPGAFF
CDR3nt: TGTGCCAGCAGCTTAGGGGCAGGGTATAAAATACCGGGAGCTTTCTTT

len: 15
abundance: .
j_gene: TRBJ1-2
d_gene: TRBD1
v_gene: TRBV2
CDR3aa: CASSSWTGSLYGYTF
CDR3nt: TGTGCCAGCAGTTCCTGGACAGGGAGTCTCTATGGCTACACCTTC

len: 15
abundance: .
j_gene: TRBJ1-2
d_gene: .
v_gene: TRBV27
CDR3aa: CASSLYGGPDYGYTF
CDR3nt: TGTGCCAGCAGTTTATATGGGGGACCGGACTATGGCTACACCTTC

len: 16
abundance: .
j_gene: TRBJ2-1
d_gene: TRBD2
v_gene: TRBV28
CDR3aa: CASSLGGRGSYNEQFF
CDR3nt: TGTGCCAGCAGTTTAGGCGGGAGGGGGTCCTACAATGAGCAGTTCTTC

len: 17
abundance: .
j_gene: TRBJ2-3
d_gene: TRBD2
v_gene: TRBV7-7
CDR3aa: CASSPVPSGTTTDTQYF
CDR3nt: TGTGCTAGCAGCCCAGTACCTAGCGGCACAACCACAGATACGCAGTATTTT

len: 13
abundance: .
j_gene: TRBJ2-7
d_gene: TRBD2
v_gene: TRBV9
CDR3aa: CASSSGLAYEQYF
CDR3nt: TGTGCCAGCAGTTCTGGACTAGCCTACGAGCAGTACTTC